This TCR beta chain was captured in a study of response to subunit inactivated influenza vaccine. Germline assignment: CDR1 MDHEN and CDR2 SYDVKM. Trimming pared 2 bases from V and 5 bases from J, leaving 18 bases between. This CDR3 has 16 residues. This clonotype was seen many times. Its cognate antigen is unknown. General observations from the study: Each seasonal influenza vaccination, the authors suggested, recruits few new T cells.

A single record per CDR3 protein comes from TCRdb applying MiXCR to the RT-PCR reads. This repertoire shows approximately 500,000 distinct CDR3 sequences, 12% to 15% found once; its top ten account for 11%. The clonotype originates from a man in his forties or fifties who received an inactivated influenza vaccine. Material: PBMCs from blood, obtained about 12 days after vaccination. This rearrangement joins TRBV28 to TRBJ1-1, with a weak D call TRBD1 (5 bases). The chain's CDR3 is CASSLVFGRAGTEAFF. CDR3 coding DNA: TGTGCCAGCAGTTTAGTCTTTGGCAGGGCGGGAACTGAAGCTTTCTTT. Full variable domain (outside the CDR3, taken from reference TRBV28 and TRBJ1-1): DVKVTQSSRYLVKRTGEKVFLECVQDMDHENMFWYRQDPGLGLRLIYFSYDVKMKEKGDIPEGYSVSREKKERFSLILESASTNQTSMYLCASSLVFGRAGTEAFFGQGTRLTVV.